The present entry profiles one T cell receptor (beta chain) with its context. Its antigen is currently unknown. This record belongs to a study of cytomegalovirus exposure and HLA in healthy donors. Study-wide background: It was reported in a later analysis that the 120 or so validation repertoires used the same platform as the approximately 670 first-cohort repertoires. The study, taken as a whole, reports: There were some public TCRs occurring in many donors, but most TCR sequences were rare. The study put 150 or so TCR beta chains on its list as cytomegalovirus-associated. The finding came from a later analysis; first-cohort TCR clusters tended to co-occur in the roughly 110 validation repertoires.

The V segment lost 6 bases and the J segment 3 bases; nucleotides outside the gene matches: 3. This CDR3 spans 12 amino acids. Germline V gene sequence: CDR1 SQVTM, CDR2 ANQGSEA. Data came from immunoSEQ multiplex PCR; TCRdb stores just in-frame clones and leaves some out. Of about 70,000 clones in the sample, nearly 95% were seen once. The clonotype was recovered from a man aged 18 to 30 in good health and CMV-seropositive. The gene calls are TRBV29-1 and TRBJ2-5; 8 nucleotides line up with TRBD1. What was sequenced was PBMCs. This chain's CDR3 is CSVLQGEETQYF. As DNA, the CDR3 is TGCAGCGTCCTACAGGGGGAAGAGACCCAGTACTTC.